These 24 T cell receptor beta chains originate from one sample sequenced in a study of T-cell reconstitution after alpha-beta-depleted transplantation in children. Using unique molecular identifiers, the investigators prepared the TCRbeta library. MiXCR, applied by TCRdb to the PCR reads, yields one record per CDR3 protein. This sample has some 310,000 distinct CDR3 sequences, with around 25% found just once. The sequencing here drew on PBMCs, mostly from graft donor cells, taken 180 days after TCRalphabeta/CD19-depleted stem cell transplant. These receptors all stem from a male patient younger than 18 who had a stem cell transplant for acute lymphoblastic leukemia, so the T cells may come from the graft donor.

This clonotype was seen only a few times. The chain recombines TRBV12-3 or TRBV12-4 with TRBJ1-4, with 7 bases that match TRBD1. The CDR3 is 14 amino acids. V lost 6 bases to trimming and J lost 8 bases; unmatched junction nucleotides: 9. CDR3 sequence reads: CASSRYRGSEKLFF. CDR3 sequence (DNA): TGTGCCAGCAGCCGTTACAGGGGCTCGGAAAAACTGTTTTTT.

V gene TRBV20-1 combines with J gene TRBJ2-7; the D gene is possibly TRBD1 (6 bases). V was shortened by 6 bases and J by 2 bases, with 14 bases between the two germline ends. The CDR3 is 13 residues long. The germline V gene has CDR1 DFQATT and CDR2 SNEGSKA (reference sequence). CDR3 amino acids: CSADLNRAYEQYF. DNA of the CDR3: TGCAGTGCCGATCTTAACAGGGCCTACGAGCAGTACTTC.

The sample holds a few counts of this clonotype. CDR3 loop: CASSESPGQGPYEQYF. The DNA for the CDR3 is TGTGCCAGCAGTGAATCGCCGGGACAGGGGCCCTACGAGCAGTACTTC. V is TRBV25-1 and J is TRBJ2-7, with 10 positions matching TRBD1. The CDR3 runs to 16 residues. Trimming took 1 base from V and 2 from J; bases not matched to a gene: 5. Per germline, CDR1 MGHDK and CDR2 SYGVNS.

A few counts support this clonotype. The V call is TRBV20-1, the J call TRBJ1-2; 7 bases match TRBD1. This CDR3 is built from 13 residues. Unmatched junction bases numbered 4, after V lost 6 bases and J lost 0 bases. The germline CDR1 and CDR2 sequences are DFQATT and SNEGSKA (reference sequence). The CDR3 loop reads CSAPGQTNYGYTF. CDR3 sequence (DNA): TGCAGTGCACCGGGACAGACTAACTATGGCTACACCTTC.

This clonotype was detected a few times. J is TRBJ2-6 and V is TRBV24-1; D unresolved. The CDR3 spans 16 residues. Germline V CDR1 and CDR2: KGHDR, SFDVKD. Trimming cost V 7 bases and J 0 bases, with 12 bases left between them. CDR3 DNA sequence: TGTGCCACCAGCGATCCTTCTCCCTCTGGGGCCAACGTCCTGACTTTC. It translates to CATSDPSPSGANVLTF.

This chain links TRBV20-1 with TRBJ1-1; 9 nucleotides align to TRBD1. The ends lost 5 bases at V and 3 bases at J; junction bases unmatched: 4. The CDR3 runs to 13 residues. Germline V gives CDR1 DFQATT, CDR2 SNEGSKA (reference sequence). The CDR3 region is CSAVRDRDTEAFF. CDR3 sequence (DNA): TGCAGTGCTGTACGGGACAGGGACACTGAAGCTTTCTTT.

This clonotype occurred many times. CDR3 DNA: TGCGCCAGCAGCTTGGAGGGGCTTAAGGTAGAGCAGTTCTTC. This translates into CASSLEGLKVEQFF. The chain is built from TRBV5-1 and TRBJ2-1; possible D gene TRBD1, 5 bases. The CDR3 totals 14 residues. CDR1 and CDR2 (germline): SGHRS, YFSETQ. Trimming shortened V by 0 bases and J by 10 bases, and 14 bases separated the two germline ends.

This clonotype came up a few times. At one end, the junction sequence differs from germline, possibly due to a read error. V is TRBV4-2 and J is TRBJ2-3, with TRBD2 matching 7 bases. The CDR3 covers 16 residues. Germline V gene data show CDR1 as LGHNA and CDR2 as YNFKEQ. This CDR3 is CASSQQLAARTDTQYF. The DNA for the CDR3 is TGCGCCAGCAGCCAACAGCTAGCGGCTCGCACAGATACGCAGTATTTT.

J is TRBJ1-5 and V is TRBV27; D unclear. CDR1 and CDR2 from the germline V gene are MNHEY and SMNVEV (reference sequence). This CDR3 region has 15 residues. Trimming cost V 2 bases and J 0 bases, with 8 bases left between them. The DNA for the CDR3 is TGTGCCAGCAGTTTAGACGGTTTTAGCAATCAGCCCCAGCATTTT. It encodes CASSLDGFSNQPQHF.

There are many counts of this clonotype. V and J are TRBV10-2 and TRBJ1-1, with 9 nucleotides matching TRBD1. The V gene end was trimmed by 9 bases and the J gene end by 8 bases; junction bases not matched to a gene: 13. The CDR3 is 14 amino acids. CDR1 is WSHSY and CDR2 is SAAADI in the germline V gene. The CDR3 loop is CASRTGEGGTEAFF. The CDR3 coding sequence is TGCGCCAGTAGGACAGGGGAAGGGGGCACCGAAGCTTTCTTT.

Many counts were recorded for this clonotype. J is TRBJ2-1 and V is TRBV10-3, with D perhaps matching TRBD2 (6 bases). Trimming shortened V by 6 bases and J by 6 bases, and 12 bases separated the two germline ends. This CDR3 region has 13 residues. The germline V gene encodes CDR1 ENHRY and CDR2 SYGVKD. CDR3 in amino acids: CAISRDFFNEQFF. For the CDR3, the DNA is TGTGCCATCAGCAGGGACTTTTTCAATGAGCAGTTCTTC.

In its sample, this clonotype was seen a few times. V and J are TRBV12-3 or TRBV12-4 and TRBJ2-7; TRBD1 might be the D (6 bases). The CDR3 extends over 16 amino acids. The V end was cut by 1 base, the J end by 1 base, with 14 bases between. CDR3: CASSLGPGHSSYEQYF. CDR3 coding DNA: TGTGCCAGCAGTTTAGGTCCGGGACACTCATCCTACGAGCAGTACTTC.

V usage is TRBV20-1 and J usage is TRBJ2-3; perhaps D is TRBD1 or TRBD2 (5 bases each). V lost 5 bases, J lost 4 bases, and 16 bases lay in between. Per the germline V gene, CDR1 is DFQATT and CDR2 is SNEGSKA (reference sequence). The CDR3 has 14 amino acids. CDR3 protein: CSASSLGTADTQYF. In DNA form, the CDR3 reads TGCAGTGCTTCCTCCCTGGGGACGGCAGATACGCAGTATTTT.

The chain links TRBV7-2 to TRBJ2-7; D gene unclear. Germline V lookup: CDR1 SGHTA, CDR2 FQGNSA. CDR3 length equals 15 residues. The ends were cut back, 1 base at V and 1 base at J, with 11 bases in the middle. CDR3 bases: TGTGCCAGCAGCTTAGTTCCGCCAGGTTCCTACGAGCAGTACTTC. It is translated as CASSLVPPGSYEQYF.

This chain links TRBV6-5 with TRBJ2-7, with TRBD1 as a possible D gene (6 bases). The CDR3 length is 14 residues. V was pared by 2 bases and J by 2 bases, with 10 bases between. Germline-derived CDR1 and CDR2 are MNHEY and SVGAGI. The CDR3: CASSYGQPPYEQYF. CDR3 DNA: TGTGCCAGCAGTTACGGACAGCCCCCCTACGAGCAGTACTTC.

This clonotype came up a few times. The chain links TRBV29-1 to TRBJ2-3; the match to TRBD1 covers 8 bases. Trimming at V came to 4 bases and at J to 3 bases, leaving 9 bases not matched to a gene. Germline lookup yields CDR1 SQVTM and CDR2 ANQGSEA. CDR3 length: 15 residues. This CDR3 is CSVGPGQGLTDTQYF. As DNA, the CDR3 is TGCAGCGTTGGCCCCGGACAGGGTTTGACAGATACGCAGTATTTT.

This sequence joins TRBV6-1 and TRBJ2-7; 9 bases map to TRBD1. The CDR3 extends over 15 amino acids. V trimming: 6 bases; J trimming: 2 bases; junction bases outside the gene matches: 8. The germline gives CDR1 MNHNS, CDR2 SASEGT. Here the CDR3 DNA reads TGTGCCAGCAGCCACGGGGGGACAGGGACCTACGAGCAGTACTTC. Encoded protein: CASSHGGTGTYEQYF.

The rearrangement uses TRBV10-2 and TRBJ2-7; D might be TRBD2 (6 bases). Looked up from germline, CDR1 is WSHSY and CDR2 is SAAADI. The CDR3 has 13 residues. Trimming took off 2 bases at V and 6 bases at J, with 11 bases between the two ends. CDR3 nucleotides: TGCGCCAGCAGTGAGCGGGGACTGGGCGAGCAGTACTTC. The encoded protein is CASSERGLGEQYF.

This clonotype has a handful of counts. The chain carries TRBV9 and TRBJ1-1, with D hard to call. CDR1 and CDR2 from the germline V gene are SGDLS and YYNGEE. This CDR3 spans 13 amino acids. Trimming took off 0 bases at V and 5 bases at J, with 8 bases between the two ends. In DNA, the CDR3 is TGTGCCAGCAGCGTAGGAAGCCAGACTGAAGCTTTCTTT. It yields the protein CASSVGSQTEAFF.

This clonotype was observed a single time. J is TRBJ1-1 and V is TRBV5-1; the D is unclear. Per germline, CDR1 SGHRS and CDR2 YFSETQ. The CDR3 length is 13 residues. V shed 0 bases and J shed 9 bases, with 12 bases lying between them. CDR3 sequence: CASSLDVRTQAFF. The CDR3 DNA follows: TGCGCCAGCAGCTTGGACGTCCGGACCCAAGCTTTCTTT.

The CDR3 sequence: CASSLAGNSGNTIYF. The CDR3 DNA reads TGCGCCAGCAGCTTGGCGGGGAACTCTGGAAACACCATATATTTT. V usage is TRBV5-1 and J usage is TRBJ1-3, with D hard to call. Germline V CDR1 and CDR2: SGHRS, YFSETQ. The CDR3 runs to 15 residues. The V and J ends lost 0 bases and 0 bases respectively, with 7 bases between them.

In DNA, the CDR3 is TGTGCCAGCGACCTCCACGGGAATGCTGAAGCTTTCTTT. It codes for CASDLHGNAEAFF. The chain employs TRBV6-1 and TRBJ1-1; no clear D gene. The CDR3 has 13 residues. Per the germline V gene, CDR1 is MNHNS and CDR2 is SASEGT. Trimming removed 8 bases at V and 6 bases at J, with 16 bases between.

The V call is TRBV20-1, the J call TRBJ1-2; 12 bases match TRBD1. Germline CDR1 reads DFQATT; CDR2 reads SNEGSKA (reference sequence). The CDR3 is 18 amino acids. V trimming: 4 bases; J trimming: 4 bases; junction bases outside the gene matches: 16. The CDR3 is CSAKIQPGQGASGYGYTF. The CDR3 DNA reads as TGCAGTGCTAAAATCCAACCGGGACAGGGGGCTTCTGGCTATGGCTACACCTTC.

There are a few counts of this clonotype. The gene calls are TRBV6-2 or TRBV6-3 and TRBJ1-2, with TRBD1 identical over 8 bases. CDR3 length: 14 amino acids. Germline CDR1 MNHEY, CDR2 SVGEGT. With 7 bases clipped from V and 6 bases from J, the junction kept 10 bases outside the gene matches. The CDR3 region is CASTRTGQTNGYTF. CDR3 coding DNA: TGTGCCAGCACCCGGACAGGGCAGACTAATGGCTACACCTTC.